This entry concerns a single T cell receptor (beta chain). Its antigen remains unidentified. This sample is drawn from a study of T cell responses to AZD1222 COVID-19 vaccine. Study-wide findings and caveats: Only a handful of individuals given AZD1222 were seropositive at baseline. Among spike-specific TCRs, nearly half reportedly target unmutated variant regions.

The assay was immunoSEQ multiplex PCR, and TCRdb's table has in-frame clones only and misses some. Of about 110,000 clones listed, around 87% are singletons. Second doses that came at about 4 or about 12 weeks were put together. This receptor was obtained from an adult who received the AZD1222 COVID-19 vaccine. Source: peripheral blood, taken 28 days after the second AZD1222 dose.

The CDR3 DNA follows: TGCGCCAGCAGCCCATGGGAGCACACCGGGGAGCTGTTTTTT. Protein sequence: CASSPWEHTGELFF. J is TRBJ2-2 and V is TRBV5-1, with a tentative D call TRBD2 (5 bases). The germline V and J ends were trimmed by 4 bases and 3 bases, with 10 bases remaining between them. CDR1 is SGHRS, CDR2 YFSETQ, per germline. The CDR3 contains 14 residues.